The 26 T cell receptor delta chains given below trace back to one sample, sequenced in a study of gamma-delta T cells after stem cell transplantation. TCRdb re-processed the RT-PCR reads via CATT. The data show under 1,500 delta-chain clones, with approximately 5% seen just once and 30% to 35% held by the top ten. The sample was gamma-delta T cells. The receptor source for this set is a human donor. It is not recorded whose cells these are; they may come from a transplant donor.

By share, this clone ranks as medium-sized (0.01 to 0.1%). The same CDR3 can be traced to other DNA sequences in this sample. The chain is built from TRDV2 and TRDJ1, with 10 bases matching TRDD3. The CDR3 has 18 amino acids. The ends lost 3 bases at V and 2 bases at J; junction bases unmatched: 14. CDR1 and CDR2 from the germline V gene are GEAIGNYY and EKD. The CDR3 coding sequence is TGTGCCTGTGACCTCGTAGGGCTGGGGGATAGAGAGACCGATAAACTCATCTTT. Translated: CACDLVGLGDRETDKLIF.

This clone was counted between two and nine times. Since a far larger clone is one base different, this is likely a read error. The chain has TRDV2 and TRDJ1, with 11 bases fitting TRDD3. CDR1 is GEAIGNYY, CDR2 EKD, per germline. The CDR3 has 24 amino acids. J gave up 3 bases and V 3 bases, and 32 bases lay outside the gene matches. The CDR3 nucleotides are TGTGCCTGTGACCATGTATCTGCACTTCCTACGTCGATGGGGGATACGCTGTACGCCGATAAACTCATCTTT. This encodes CACDHVSALPTSMGDTLYADKLIF.

Of note for this clone: A much larger clone lies a single base off, so this may be a read error. This CDR3 is also generated by other DNA sequences in the sample. The rearrangement uses TRDV1 and TRDJ1; 7 bases map to TRDD3. Germline V gene sequence: CDR1 TSWWSYY, CDR2 QGS. The CDR3 is 25 residues long. Trimming at V came to 6 bases and at J to 0 bases, leaving 37 bases not matched to a gene. CDR3 coding DNA: TGTGCTCTTGGAACCCAACCACAACGTCCCCTATACTGGGGTATAGCCCTTATGTACACCGATAAACTCATCTTT. Amino acid sequence: CALGTQPQRPLYWGIALMYTDKLIF.

This clone qualifies as large. The sample carries other DNA sequences with the same CDR3. The gene calls are TRDV2 and TRDJ1; 9 bases map to TRDD3. Trimming took 0 bases from V and 0 from J; bases not matched to a gene: 13. The CDR3 has 19 amino acids. Germline lookup yields CDR1 GEAIGNYY and CDR2 EKD. The CDR3 loop is CACDTLRGGGYHDTDKLIF. CDR3 nucleotides: TGTGCCTGTGACACCCTCCGTGGGGGGGGATACCACGACACCGATAAACTCATCTTT.

This clone was detected only a few times. The protein in TCRdb stems from a much larger clone and differs at residue 15 from this DNA's translation, likely a read error; here the protein is translated from the DNA. The chain uses TRDV2 and TRDJ1; 11 nucleotides align to TRDD3. The germline gives CDR1 GEAIGNYY, CDR2 EKD. The CDR3 loop spans 18 amino acids. The CDR3 nucleotides are TGTGCCTGTGACACCTTAGGGGCTTCTGGGGGATACTCCGATCAACTCATCTTT. This codes for CACDTLGASGGYSDQLIF.

A few counts support this clone. V gene TRDV2 combines with J gene TRDJ3; TRDD3 aligns across 8 bases. CDR3 size: 21 residues. V lost 0 bases to trimming and J lost 0 bases; unmatched junction nucleotides: 12. Germline-derived CDR1 and CDR2 are GEAIGNYY and EKD. The DNA for the CDR3 is TGTGCCTGTGACACCATCCGTACTGGGGGTCCGAGCTCCTGGGACACCCGACAGATGTTTTTC. Amino acid sequence: CACDTIRTGGPSSWDTRQMFF.

V usage is TRDV2 and J usage is TRDJ1; perhaps TRDD3 as D (6 bases). The germline V gene has CDR1 GEAIGNYY and CDR2 EKD. V was trimmed by 3 bases and J by 1 base, leaving 20 bases between them. The CDR3 loop spans 17 amino acids. The CDR3 loop reads CACDSMGGSRGTDKLIF. The CDR3 bases are TGTGCCTGTGACTCCATGGGGGGTTCCCGTGGCACCGATAAACTCATCTTT.

Only a few counts were recorded for this clone. TCRdb's listed protein matches a much larger clone and diverges from this DNA's translation at residue 6, likely through a read error; the protein shown comes from the DNA. The chain uses TRDV2 and TRDJ1, with 10 bases matching TRDD3. Germline CDR1 is GEAIGNYY and CDR2 is EKD. The length of the CDR3 is 19 residues. The junction had 19 bases not matched to a gene; V was cut back by 0 bases and J by 7 bases. The CDR3 region is CACDTSSSEGWGIGTKLIF. The CDR3 DNA reads as TGTGCCTGTGACACCTCATCGTCGGAAGGCTGGGGGATAGGGACTAAACTCATCTTT.

There are a few counts of this clone. TCRdb assigns this DNA the protein of a much larger clone, which departs from its translation at residue 8; this likely reflects a read error, and the protein shown comes from translating the DNA. This chain uses TRDV2 with TRDJ1, with 7 bases matching TRDD3. There are 18 residues in the CDR3. J was trimmed by 0 bases and V by 0 bases; bases with no gene match: 12. From germline, CDR1 is GEAIGNYY and CDR2 EKD. CDR3 residues: CACDTASCLGVYTDKLIF. For the CDR3, the DNA is TGTGCCTGTGACACCGCATCATGTCTGGGGGTCTACACCGATAAACTCATCTTT.

The table lists this clone with a few counts. This is likely an artifact of a read error, given a far larger clone one base away. This same CDR3 is encoded by further DNA sequences in the sample. The chain joins TRDV2 to TRDJ1, with 8 bases identical to TRDD3. J gave up 4 bases and V 4 bases, and 13 bases lay outside the gene matches. There are 16 residues in the CDR3. Germline V gene sequence: CDR1 GEAIGNYY, CDR2 EKD. The CDR3 spells CACDSVVLGALDKLIF. The CDR3 DNA follows: TGTGCCTGTGATTCCGTCGTACTGGGGGCCCTCGATAAACTCATCTTT.

With respect to this clone: TCRdb has a much larger clone's protein, which differs at residue 5 from the translation of this DNA, likely because of a read error; what is shown is the protein translated from the DNA. The genes are TRDV2 and TRDJ1; D possibly corresponds to TRDD3 (5 bases). Germline V gene sequence: CDR1 GEAIGNYY, CDR2 EKD. CDR3 length: 14 residues. The V end was cut by 3 bases, the J end by 3 bases, with 13 bases between. CDR3 DNA sequence: TGTGCCTGTGACCCAATACTGGACGCCGATAAACTCATCTTT. This sequence encodes CACDPILDADKLIF.

This clone is medium-sized. The chain recombines TRDV2 with TRDJ1; D not resolved. Germline CDR1 reads GEAIGNYY; CDR2 reads EKD. The CDR3 contains 14 residues. V was trimmed by 0 bases and J by 2 bases, leaving 9 bases between them. The CDR3 sequence is CACDTVPGTDKLIF. For the CDR3, the DNA is TGTGCCTGTGACACCGTACCAGGGACCGATAAACTCATCTTT.

As regards this clone: TCRdb assigns this DNA the protein of a much larger clone, which departs from its translation at residue 18; this likely reflects a read error, and the protein shown comes from translating the DNA. The chain combines TRDV2 with TRDJ1; 8 bases map to TRDD3. The CDR3 is 20 residues long. Germline values: CDR1 GEAIGNYY, CDR2 EKD. The CDR3 nucleotides are TGTGCCTGTGACACCGTTGAGATGGGGGATCCAAACTTAAACACCGATAAATTCATCTTT. This encodes CACDTVEMGDPNLNTDKFIF.

A note on this clone: The protein TCRdb lists belongs to a much larger clone and differs from this DNA's translation at residue 3, which points to a read error; the protein shown is made from the DNA. The chain recombines TRDV2 with TRDJ1; TRDD3 agrees at 13 bases. Germline V gives CDR1 GEAIGNYY, CDR2 EKD. The CDR3 runs to 15 residues. DNA of the CDR3: TGTGCCGGTGACACCCTGACTGGGGGATACGAAAAACTCATCTTT. Its translation is CAGDTLTGGYEKLIF.

Within the sample, this clone is large (0.1 to 1%). The identical CDR3 is also encoded by other nucleotide sequences in the sample. The genes are TRDV2 and TRDJ1; maybe TRDD3 (6 bases). CDR3 length: 20 amino acids. Germline loops: CDR1 GEAIGNYY, CDR2 EKD. V lost 2 bases and J lost 0, with 27 bases in between. This CDR3 is CACDKVLGTPRPADTDKLIF. In nucleotides, the CDR3 is TGTGCCTGTGACAAAGTCCTGGGGACCCCCCGGCCTGCTGACACCGATAAACTCATCTTT.

A word on this clone: TCRdb records a much larger clone's protein for this DNA, with a difference at residue 6 that likely arises from a read error; the protein given is the translation of the DNA. The chain recombines TRDV2 with TRDJ1; 9 bases match TRDD3. After removal of 3 bases from V and 3 bases from J, the junction contained 13 bases not matched to a gene. The CDR3 loop spans 17 amino acids. CDR1 is GEAIGNYY, CDR2 EKD, per germline. CDR3 nucleotides: TGTGCCTGTGACTCTTTAGACGGGGGGATACTTTCCGATAAACTCATCTTT. Translating gives CACDSLDGGILSDKLIF.

This clone came up a few times. With only one base between it and a far larger clone, this is likely a read error. Other DNA sequences in this sample translate to the same CDR3. The chain links TRDV2 to TRDJ3; 9 nucleotides align to TRDD3. From germline, CDR1 is GEAIGNYY and CDR2 EKD. CDR3 length equals 21 residues. The DNA of the CDR3 is TGTGCCTGTGACACCGGCGGGACTGGGGGAAGAGGGTCCTGGGACACCCGCCAGATGTTTTTC. Translating it yields CACDTGGTGGRGSWDTRQMFF.

This clone has more than one count but fewer than ten. This chain uses TRDV2 with TRDJ1; TRDD3 aligns across 9 bases. The V segment lost 4 bases and the J segment 3 bases; nucleotides outside the gene matches: 8. CDR1 and CDR2 (germline): GEAIGNYY, EKD. The CDR3 is 15 residues long. CDR3 residues: CACESLGDGPDKLIF. Written as DNA, the CDR3 is TGTGCCTGTGAATCGCTGGGGGATGGACCCGATAAACTCATCTTT.

There are a few counts of this clone. TCRdb shows a much larger clone's protein in place of this DNA's translation, and the two differ at residue 14, likely through a read error; the protein shown is translated from the DNA. At the DNA level, this CDR3 is encoded by other sequences in the same sample as well. The chain employs TRDV2 and TRDJ1; 12 nucleotides agree with TRDD3. Germline V CDR1 and CDR2: GEAIGNYY, EKD. The CDR3 contains 18 residues. This chain's CDR3 is CACDTLFTGGYHTEKLIF. Here the CDR3 DNA reads TGTGCCTGTGACACTCTCTTTACTGGGGGATACCACACCGAAAAACTCATCTTT.

Comments on this clone: TCRdb's entry gives the protein of a much larger clone, which mismatches this DNA's translation at residue 12, likely from a read error; the protein reported here is translated from the DNA. This chain uses TRDV2 with TRDJ1; tentatively, D is TRDD1 or TRDD3 (5 bases each). This CDR3 spans 14 amino acids. Germline loops: CDR1 GEAIGNYY, CDR2 EKD. The CDR3 nucleotides are TGTGCCTGTGACCAAATACTGGACGCCGATAAAATCATCTTT. Its protein product is CACDQILDADKIIF.

This clone was seen a few times. Translating this DNA gives a protein that differs at residue 11 from the TCRdb one, which belongs to a much larger clone; a read error is likely, and the protein shown is this translation. V and J are TRDV2 and TRDJ1, with no clear D. The CDR3 covers 13 residues. Germline assignment: CDR1 GEAIGNYY and CDR2 EKD. In nucleotides, the CDR3 is TGTGCCTGTGAGTTACTGAACACCGATAAACGCATCTTT. This sequence encodes CACELLNTDKRIF.

In its sample, this clone ranks as large. Within the sample, other DNA sequences also encode this same CDR3. The J gene is TRDJ1, the V gene TRDV2, with 13 bases fitting TRDD3. The trim removed 2 bases at V and 3 bases at J, leaving 8 bases unmatched. The CDR3 runs 17 residues. Germline CDR1 and CDR2: GEAIGNYY and EKD. The CDR3 region is CACDRLLGDTLSDKLIF. The CDR3 bases are TGTGCCTGTGACAGGCTACTGGGGGATACGCTATCCGATAAACTCATCTTT.

About this clone itself: A single base is all that separates this from a far larger clone, so a read error is likely. Other DNA sequences in the same sample also yield this CDR3. V is TRDV2 and J is TRDJ1; 8 nucleotides line up with TRDD3. CDR3 size: 19 residues. V was pared by 0 bases and J by 0 bases, with 14 bases of the junction left unmatched. Germline V gives CDR1 GEAIGNYY, CDR2 EKD. CDR3 amino acids: CACDTLRGGGYHDTDKLIF. CDR3 nucleotide sequence: TGTGCCTGTGACACCCTCCGTGGGGGGGGATATCACGACACCGATAAACTCATCTTT.

This clone was counted only a few times. TCRdb pairs this DNA with a much larger clone's protein that differs at residue 3, likely a read error; the protein shown was translated from the DNA. The rearrangement uses TRDV2 and TRDJ1; TRDD3 agrees at 12 bases. The germline gives CDR1 GEAIGNYY, CDR2 EKD. Trimming removed 9 bases from V and 2 bases from J; junction bases left unmatched: 18. This CDR3 is built from 18 residues. CDR3 nucleotides: TGTGCCAGTGTGCCCTTACTGGGGGATACCCGACGAACCGATAAACTCATCTTT. Its translation: CASVPLLGDTRRTDKLIF.

By proportion, this clone is medium-sized. This sequence joins TRDV2 and TRDJ1; 11 nucleotides match TRDD3. The V segment lost 0 bases and the J segment 3 bases; nucleotides outside the gene matches: 17. The CDR3 loop spans 20 amino acids. Germline V gives CDR1 GEAIGNYY, CDR2 EKD. As DNA, the CDR3 is TGTGCCTGTGACACCGTACACGGGATGGGGGATACGTCTCACCCCGATAAACTCATCTTT. Translating it yields CACDTVHGMGDTSHPDKLIF.

On this clone itself: This is likely an artifact of a read error, given a far larger clone one base away. Within the sample, other DNA sequences also encode this same CDR3. This chain links TRDV2 with TRDJ1; 11 nucleotides match TRDD3. Germline lookup yields CDR1 GEAIGNYY and CDR2 EKD. V shed 3 bases, J shed 2 bases, and the junction held 19 bases outside the gene matches. The CDR3 spans 20 residues. CDR3 in DNA: TGTGCCTGTGACTTGATGTCGGCGGGGCTGGGGGATACATCAACCGATAAACTCATCTTT. It translates to CACDLMSAGLGDTSTDKLIF.